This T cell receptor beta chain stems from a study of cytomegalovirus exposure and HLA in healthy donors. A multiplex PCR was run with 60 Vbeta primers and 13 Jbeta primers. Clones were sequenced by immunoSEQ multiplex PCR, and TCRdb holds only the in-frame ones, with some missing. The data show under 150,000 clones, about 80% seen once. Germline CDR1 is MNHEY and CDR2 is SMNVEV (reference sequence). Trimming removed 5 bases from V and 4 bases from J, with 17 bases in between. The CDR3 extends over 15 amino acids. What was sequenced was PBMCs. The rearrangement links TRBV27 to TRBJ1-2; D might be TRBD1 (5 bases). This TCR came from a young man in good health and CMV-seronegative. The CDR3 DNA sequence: TGTGCCAGCAGTCCAACTGGGGGGAGGAGCTATGGCTACACCTTC. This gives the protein CASSPTGGRSYGYTF.